Listed below are T cell receptor beta chains from one sample, sequenced in a study of blood T cell repertoires in COVID-19. The repertoire was sequenced with immunoSEQ multiplex PCR; TCRdb's copy has only in-frame clones and lacks some. The table records about 180,000 clones, 84% of them present only once. Sequencing was done on a sample of peripheral blood. These receptors all come from a man aged 18-30 years with active or convalescent COVID-19. CDR3s include the opening cysteine and the closing phenylalanine or tryptophan. Each record gives: V gene, clone size, J gene, D gene, CDR3 DNA, CDR3 protein. D genes are given only for firm matches. A row's size may be missing; if present it is once, few, many or a size class.

V gene: TRBV19; clone size: -; J gene: TRBJ1-2; D gene: -; CDR3 DNA: TGTGCCAGTAGTATCCCTTCTACAGGGAACTATGGCTACACCTTC; CDR3 protein: CASSIPSTGNYGYTF
V gene: TRBV6-5; clone size: -; J gene: TRBJ1-5; D gene: TRBD1; CDR3 DNA: TGTGCCAGCAGACCGACAGGGGGCTTAGGGCAGCCCCAGCATTTT; CDR3 protein: CASRPTGGLGQPQHF
V gene: TRBV7-2; clone size: few; J gene: TRBJ1-2; D gene: TRBD1; CDR3 DNA: TGTGCCAGCAGCTTTGGACAGGGAGACTATGGCTACACCTTC; CDR3 protein: CASSFGQGDYGYTF
V gene: TRBV5-1; clone size: -; J gene: TRBJ1-1; D gene: TRBD1; CDR3 DNA: TGCGCCAGCAGCTCCCCAGGGGGCGCGGACACTGAAGCTTTCTTT; CDR3 protein: CASSSPGGADTEAFF
V gene: TRBV5-1; clone size: -; J gene: TRBJ2-2; D gene: -; CDR3 DNA: TGCGCCAGCAGCTTGGGAGACACGAACACCGGGGAGCTGTTTTTT; CDR3 protein: CASSLGDTNTGELFF
V gene: TRBV11-2; clone size: -; J gene: TRBJ1-3; D gene: -; CDR3 DNA: TGTGCCAGCAGCTTATGGGGGCCTGGAAACACCATATATTTT; CDR3 protein: CASSLWGPGNTIYF
V gene: TRBV5-1; clone size: -; J gene: TRBJ1-2; D gene: -; CDR3 DNA: TGCGCCAGCAGCTTGTGGACAGACTTCAATACCTATGGCTACACCTTC; CDR3 protein: CASSLWTDFNTYGYTF
V gene: TRBV14; clone size: -; J gene: TRBJ1-4; D gene: -; CDR3 DNA: TGTGCCAGCAGCCAAGAGGTATGGGGCGAAAAACTGTTTTTT; CDR3 protein: CASSQEVWGEKLFF
V gene: TRBV4-3; clone size: few; J gene: TRBJ2-3; D gene: -; CDR3 DNA: TGCGCCAGCAGCCAAGAGGTCGGAGGCACAGATACGCAGTATTTT; CDR3 protein: CASSQEVGGTDTQYF
V gene: TRBV19; clone size: -; J gene: TRBJ1-5; D gene: -; CDR3 DNA: TGTGCCAGCCGCGGACAAGCTAACAATCAGCCCCAGCATTTT; CDR3 protein: CASRGQANNQPQHF